This paragraph reports one T cell receptor (beta chain). Its antigen remains unknown. Cells were stimulated with overlapping HIV-1 Gag 15-mer peptides. CD40L-negative CD69-negative CD45RO-high memory CD4+ T cells were sorted as populations depleted of antigen-responding cells. The data were obtained in a study of persistence of HIV-infected CD4 T cells. This was the immunoSEQ version 4 assay in survey mode. Profiling relied on immunoSEQ multiplex PCR, and the TCRdb table lists in-frame clones only, not all of them. The sample carries more than 30,000 clones, roughly 80% recorded once. CDR1 is KGHSH and CDR2 is LQKENI in the germline V gene. The V end lost 6 bases, the J end lost 2 bases, and 11 bases lay between the germline ends. There are 14 residues in the CDR3.

The receptor comes from an adult woman with HIV who was CMV-seropositive. The input for sequencing was CD4+ T cells sorted from PBMCs after approximately 19-hour stimulation, taken from a patient who received antiretroviral therapy. The J gene is TRBJ1-3, the V gene TRBV18; D is possibly TRBD1 (5 bases). Here the CDR3 reads CASSTGRAGNTIYF. The DNA for the CDR3 is TGTGCCAGCTCCACCGGCAGGGCTGGAAACACCATATATTTT.